These 23 T cell receptor beta chains share one sample of origin, sequenced in a study of coeliac disease. The table came from immunoSEQ multiplex PCR; TCRdb's copy has only in-frame clones and leaves some out. The repertoire has fewer than 4,500 clones, roughly three quarters of them found once; the top ten carry more than 8%. The source material was intraepithelial lymphocytes from the gut. The receptors originated from a man aged 25 to 45 with celiac disease.

The chain links TRBV28 to TRBJ1-2, with 7 positions matching TRBD1. This CDR3 comprises 16 residues. Germline loops: CDR1 MDHEN, CDR2 SYDVKM. V shed 3 bases, J shed 0 bases, and the junction held 7 bases outside the gene matches. CDR3 region: CASSFHRTGANYGYTF. The CDR3 region has the DNA TGTGCCAGCAGTTTTCACCGGACAGGAGCTAACTATGGCTACACCTTC.

The rearrangement uses TRBV19 and TRBJ1-4, with D possibly being TRBD1 (6 bases). There are 16 residues in the CDR3. The germline V and J ends were trimmed by 5 bases and 8 bases, with 21 bases remaining between them. CDR1 LNHDA and CDR2 SQIVND come from the germline V gene (reference sequence). The CDR3 region is CASSGLGRGQIEKLFF. In nucleotides, the CDR3 is TGTGCCAGTAGTGGGTTGGGGCGCGGACAGATCGAAAAACTGTTTTTT.

This chain links TRBV30 with TRBJ2-7; maybe TRBD1 (7 bases). There are 13 residues in the CDR3. Germline assignment: CDR1 GTSNPN and CDR2 SVGIG (reference sequence). The germline V and J ends were trimmed by 7 bases and 3 bases, with 16 bases remaining between them. CDR3 residues: CALTAGGLYEQYF. The CDR3 bases are TGTGCCTTAACCGCAGGGGGACTCTACGAGCAGTACTTC.

This chain uses TRBV6-1 with TRBJ2-5; 9 positions agree with TRBD1. This CDR3 comprises 18 residues. Germline assignment: CDR1 MNHNS and CDR2 SASEGT. V trimming: 1 base; J trimming: 5 bases; junction bases outside the gene matches: 14. The CDR3 here is CASSEVSTGTGTGETQYF. CDR3 bases: TGTGCCAGCAGTGAAGTCTCTACCGGGACAGGGACGGGGGAGACCCAGTACTTC.

The V and J genes are TRBV7-9 and TRBJ2-1; D not certain. V was cut by 5 bases and J by 9 bases, with 14 bases left in between. Germline CDR1 is SEHNR and CDR2 is FQNEAQ (reference sequence). The CDR3 spans 13 residues. CDR3 sequence: CASSKIQFGEQFF. In nucleotides, the CDR3 is TGTGCCAGCAGCAAGATTCAATTCGGTGAGCAGTTCTTC.

The chain is built from TRBV18 and TRBJ1-3; TRBD1 might be the D (5 bases). V was pared by 2 bases and J by 0 bases, with 8 bases between. The CDR3 covers 15 residues. In germline, CDR1 is KGHSH, CDR2 LQKENI. CDR3 coding DNA: TGTGCCAGCTCACCAAGGGGTTTCTCTGGAAACACCATATATTTT. Encoded protein: CASSPRGFSGNTIYF.

This chain connects TRBV28 to TRBJ1-5, with D unresolved. The CDR3 runs to 17 residues. Trimming took off 7 bases at V and 0 bases at J, with 19 bases between the two ends. The germline V gene encodes CDR1 MDHEN and CDR2 SYDVKM. The CDR3 nucleotides read TGTGCCAGCACCGCGGTCGGGGTTGGGTATAGCAATCAGCCCCAGCATTTT. As protein: CASTAVGVGYSNQPQHF.

This chain uses TRBV9 with TRBJ2-1; TRBD2 matches at 10 bases. V dropped 0 bases and J dropped 9; count of bases not matched to a gene: 6. CDR3 length equals 15 residues. Germline-derived CDR1 and CDR2 are SGDLS and YYNGEE. CDR3 DNA sequence: TGTGCCAGCAGCGTAGCGAGCGGGAGGGACGGTGAGCAGTTCTTC. Protein: CASSVASGRDGEQFF. Filled out from reference TRBV9 and TRBJ2-1, the complete variable domain reads DSGVTQTPKHLITATGQRVTLRCSPRSGDLSVYWYQQSLDQGLQFLIQYYNGEERAKGNILERFSAQQFPDLHSELNLSSLELGDSALYFCASSVASGRDGEQFFGPGTRLTVL.

This clone appeared a few times. This sequence joins TRBV7-3 and TRBJ2-7, with TRBD2 as a possible D gene (6 bases). V lost 5 bases, J lost 4 bases, and 24 bases lay in between. Germline V gene lookup returns CDR1 SGHTA and CDR2 FQGTGA. The CDR3 extends over 17 amino acids. The CDR3 region has the DNA TGTGCCAGCAGCCCAAGTCGGTCAGGGACTGGATATTACGAGCAGTACTTC. Protein sequence: CASSPSRSGTGYYEQYF.

This clone appeared a single time. This sequence joins TRBV10-3 and TRBJ2-1; 8 bases match TRBD1. Per the germline V gene, CDR1 is ENHRY and CDR2 is SYGVKD. Trimming at V came to 0 bases and at J to 4 bases, leaving 11 bases not matched to a gene. The CDR3 consists of 18 residues. The DNA of the CDR3 is TGTGCCATCAGTGAGTCATTGTTGGGGGGACAGGTATACAATGAGCAGTTCTTC. This translates into CAISESLLGGQVYNEQFF.

J is TRBJ2-3 and V is TRBV7-8; D ambiguous. The CDR3 length is 12 residues. V was pared by 3 bases and J by 2 bases, with 3 bases between. Germline loops: CDR1 SGHVS, CDR2 FQNEAQ. CDR3 protein: CASSFNTDTQYF. The CDR3 DNA reads as TGTGCCAGCAGCTTTAACACAGATACGCAGTATTTT. Supplemented by reference TRBV7-8 and TRBJ2-3, the full variable domain reads GAGVSQSPRYKVAKRGQDVALRCDPISGHVSLFWYQQALGQGPEFLTYFQNEAQLDKSGLPSDRFFAERPEGSVSTLKIQRTQQEDSAVYLCASSFNTDTQYFGPGTRLTVL.

V is TRBV5-1 and J is TRBJ1-2; 9 bases agree with TRBD1. With 4 bases clipped from V and 3 bases from J, the junction kept 7 bases outside the gene matches. Germline V gene sequence: CDR1 SGHRS, CDR2 YFSETQ. This CDR3 spans 15 amino acids. The CDR3 here is CASSTGTGMYYGYTF. CDR3 sequence (DNA): TGCGCCAGCAGCACCGGGACAGGGATGTACTATGGCTACACCTTC.

The rearrangement uses TRBV5-1 and TRBJ2-5; 9 nucleotides line up with TRBD2. V was clipped by 2 bases and J by 5 bases; unmatched bases: 4. The CDR3 runs 14 residues. Germline V gene sequence: CDR1 SGHRS, CDR2 YFSETQ. As DNA, the CDR3 is TGCGCCAGCAGCTTCCTCCTAGCGGGGGAGACCCAGTACTTC. Protein: CASSFLLAGETQYF.

This clone has just a few counts. The chain is built from TRBV28 and TRBJ2-7; 9 bases are a match to TRBD1. The ends lost 7 bases at V and 4 bases at J; junction bases unmatched: 8. Germline loops: CDR1 MDHEN, CDR2 SYDVKM. The CDR3 has 14 residues. CDR3 sequence reads: CASNTGTGLYEQYF. DNA of the CDR3: TGTGCCAGCAATACCGGGACAGGGTTGTACGAGCAGTACTTC.

The chain carries TRBV13 and TRBJ2-7; 7 nucleotides align to TRBD1. This CDR3 contains 15 residues. Trimming removed 1 base from V and 0 bases from J; junction bases left unmatched: 3. Per germline, CDR1 PRHDT and CDR2 FYEKMQ (reference sequence). CDR3: CASSLVGDSSYEQYF. DNA for the CDR3: TGTGCCAGCAGCTTAGTGGGGGACAGCTCCTACGAGCAGTACTTC.

The chain is built from TRBV7-3 and TRBJ1-1; 7 bases map to TRBD1. The trim removed 5 bases at V and 9 bases at J, leaving 18 bases unmatched. The CDR3 extends over 16 amino acids. Germline V CDR1 and CDR2: SGHTA, FQGTGA. CDR3 residues: CASSQTPTGWSTKAFF. CDR3 in DNA: TGTGCCAGCAGCCAGACCCCGACAGGGTGGAGTACTAAAGCTTTCTTT.

The chain joins TRBV19 to TRBJ1-5; D is perhaps TRBD1 (5 bases). Germline CDR1 reads LNHDA; CDR2 reads SQIVND (reference sequence). The CDR3 spans 16 residues. Trimming removed 1 base from V and 5 bases from J, with 15 bases in between. DNA for the CDR3: TGTGCCAGTAGTATAGGTGGGGCAGGGTGGGATCAGCCCCAGCATTTT. Translation gives CASSIGGAGWDQPQHF.

This clone was detected only a few times. The V and J genes are TRBV10-3 and TRBJ2-7; 9 positions match TRBD1. J gave up 4 bases and V 0 bases, and 10 bases lay outside the gene matches. The CDR3 extends over 17 amino acids. Per the germline V gene, CDR1 is ENHRY and CDR2 is SYGVKD. Here the CDR3 reads CAISESSVGTGFYEQYF. CDR3 DNA: TGTGCCATCAGTGAGTCTTCCGTCGGGACAGGGTTTTACGAGCAGTACTTC.

J is TRBJ2-1 and V is TRBV9; TRBD1 might be the D (5 bases). Trimming pared 3 bases from V and 10 bases from J, leaving 11 bases between. The CDR3 loop spans 12 amino acids. Germline V gives CDR1 SGDLS, CDR2 YYNGEE. In DNA form, the CDR3 reads TGTGCCAGCAGCGGAGTCTGGGGCGAGCAGTTCTTC. It codes for CASSGVWGEQFF.

This clone appeared a single time. The genes are TRBV9 and TRBJ2-1; 8 bases fit TRBD1. Per germline, CDR1 SGDLS and CDR2 YYNGEE. The V segment lost 2 bases and the J segment 8 bases; nucleotides outside the gene matches: 9. This CDR3 region has 15 residues. The CDR3 nucleotides are TGTGCCAGCAGCGTGGGTCTCGGACAGGGTGATGAGCAGTTCTTC. Its translation: CASSVGLGQGDEQFF.

The chain combines TRBV5-6 with TRBJ1-2, with 8 bases that match TRBD1. Losses at the gene ends were 3 bases for V and 8 bases for J; bases not matched to a gene: 15. Germline V CDR1 and CDR2: SGHDT, YYEEEE. The CDR3 has 16 residues. Written as DNA, the CDR3 is TGTGCCAGCAGCTCACGGACAGGGTTTAGGGTAGGCGGCTACACCTTC. Protein product: CASSSRTGFRVGGYTF. The full variable domain, in which reference TRBV5-6 and TRBJ1-2 provide the parts outside the CDR3, is DAGVTQSPTHLIKTRGQQVTLRCSPKSGHDTVSWYQQALGQGPQFIFQYYEEEERQRGNFPDRFSGHQFPNYSSELNVNALLLGDSALYLCASSSRTGFRVGGYTFGSGTRLTVV.

A word on this clone: A junction end diverges from the germline sequence, so it may reflect a read error. As DNA, the CDR3 is TGTGCCAGCAGCGGATTCATGAACACTAAAGCTTTCTTT. It specifies CASSGFMNTKAFF. The genes are TRBV5-5 and TRBJ1-1; no clear D. This CDR3 region has 13 residues. The germline V gene has CDR1 SGHKS and CDR2 YYEKEE (reference sequence).

The gene calls are TRBV5-8 and TRBJ2-1, with 7 bases aligning to TRBD1. Germline assignment: CDR1 SGHTS and CDR2 YDEGEE. CDR3 length: 13 residues. The V segment lost 1 base and the J segment 9 bases; nucleotides outside the gene matches: 4. The CDR3 nucleotides read TGTGCCAGCAGCTTGCAAGGGGGCCGTGAGCAGTTCTTC. Translated: CASSLQGGREQFF.